This TCR beta chain was captured in a study of cytomegalovirus exposure and HLA in healthy donors. Regarding the study as a whole: At a 0.05 false discovery rate, a later analysis found some 18,000 TCR beta sequences to be associated with HLA alleles.

Trimming shortened V by 4 bases and J by 6 bases, and 11 bases separated the two germline ends. The CDR3 is 13 residues long. Germline V lookup: CDR1 SGHDT, CDR2 YYEEEE. This clone turned up a few times. Its antigen is unknown. The PCR had 60 Vbeta and 13 Jbeta primers. Assay used: immunoSEQ multiplex PCR; TCRdb lists only in-frame clones, some missing. In the table there are roughly 140,000 clones, over 60% of which are singletons. This sequence joins TRBV5-6 and TRBJ2-1; D is unresolved. The source is a man aged 40-50 years in good health and CMV-seronegative. The sample was PBMCs. CDR3 protein: CASSAGSGNEQFF. The CDR3 coding sequence is TGTGCCAGCAGCGCAGGATCAGGCAATGAGCAGTTCTTC.